This entry describes one T cell receptor beta chain. Its target antigen remains unknown. Per-base qualities were not stored, and no clone one base away is much larger. Based on the germline V gene (reference sequence), the CDR1 and CDR2 sequences are SEHNR and FQNEAQ. Between the V and J ends, shortened by 5 bases and 2 bases respectively, the junction contains 10 bases. Including cysteine and phenylalanine, the CDR3 has 15 amino acids. Kept here is only the CDR3 DNA, which spans 45 bases and is read in frame from base 1. Libraries were prepared through the immunoSEQ multiplex PCR assay. RNA was extracted from all samples and reverse transcribed into cDNA as template for TCR sequencing. SuperScript III was used for first-strand cDNA synthesis, primed with a 2:1 mix of oligo-dT and random hexamers. A synthetic immune receptor repertoire was used to gauge amplification bias, and whatever bias remained was removed computationally. Under the source paper's analysis protocol: Raw reads were preprocessed to remove errors, and CDR3 was defined according to IMGT conventions as the region from the conserved cysteine to phenylalanine. Clonality was calculated as 1 minus Shannon entropy normalized by log2 of the number of productive unique TCRs. Scalp TCRbeta sequences were cross-referenced with sorted blood CD4 and CD8 repertoires so that the CD4 or CD8 identity of scalp clones could be inferred. This is the immuneACCESS table as TCRdb keeps it, with only in-frame sequences that have V and J called. A part of the clones is gone; compared with another copy, unresolved V genes explain less than half, and the rest is unexplained. The DNA gave D and trimming, while V, J and clone size come from that table. Here the sample has 120,000 to 150,000 clones; 45% to 60% occur a single time. 6.5% to 7.5% of the sample rests with the top ten.

The sample is drawn from a study of CD8+ T cells in alopecia areata listed by TCRdb under 2018. As for the study more broadly: The treated patients, all with moderate-to-severe alopecia areata, were enrolled in an open-label pilot trial of oral tofacitinib given at 5 to 10 mg twice daily. Patients received tofacitinib for 6 to 18 months and were then followed off drug for 6 months to check for delayed response and recurrence. The study used high-throughput TCRbeta sequencing to examine T cell clonal expansion in alopecia areata, in both the C3H/HeJ mouse model and human patients. Scalp tissue and sorted CD4+ and CD8+ peripheral blood T cells from patchy and totalis/universalis alopecia areata patients and from healthy controls were covered by human TCRbeta sequencing. Tofacitinib-treated patients had biopsies at baseline and at 4 and 24 weeks of treatment, with a later scalp biopsy in several patients. Scalp clonality was compared across normal scalp (n=4), patchy alopecia areata scalp (n=8), and alopecia totalis/universalis scalp (n=8). RNA came from the PAXgene miRNA kit for fixed scalp, the miRNeasy kit for PBMCs, and the RNeasy kit for mouse skin. immunoSEQ multiplex PCR using 35 Vbeta forward primers and 13 Jbeta reverse primers was used to amplify TCRbeta CDR3 regions. The study at large found these results: Unlike mouse skin, which is dominated by gammadelta T cells, normal human skin has resident alphabeta T cells that are also sequenced, and this complicates analysis of the scalp TCR repertoire. Compared with mice, TCR sequences shared between patients were less clear, possibly partly because of HLA diversity across the patient population. Lesional scalp, especially in alopecia totalis/universalis, showed higher clonality and more expanded CD8+ clones than normal scalp, suggesting antigenic drive.

Lesional scalp punch biopsies and peripheral blood were collected from alopecia areata patients. PBMCs were separated by density centrifugation and stained for CD3, CD4 and CD8, after which CD4+ and CD8+ T cells were sorted on a FACSAria. The receptor was derived from a human donor with alopecia areata. What was sequenced was CD4+ T cells sorted from blood. This chain is built from TRBV7-9 and TRBJ2-6; possibly the D gene is TRBD1, per 5 matching bases. Read as DNA, the sequence is TGTGCCAGCAGCCCCCGGACAACTGGGGCCAACGTCCTGACTTTC. It translates as CASSPRTTGANVLTF.